Listed below are T cell receptor beta chains from one sample, sequenced in a study of blood T cell repertoires in COVID-19. TCRdb keeps only in-frame clones here, not all; method: immunoSEQ multiplex PCR. The top ten clones hold around 13% of a sample with about 200,000 clones, approximately 80% of them seen once. The sequenced material came from peripheral blood. The receptors shown here come from a human donor in a cohort sampled during active COVID-19. CDR3s include the opening cysteine and the closing phenylalanine or tryptophan. Each record gives: V gene, J gene, D gene, clone size, CDR3 length, CDR3 DNA, CDR3 protein. The D gene is left open where the match is weak. Where a row states a size, it is once, few, many or the class of an expanded clone; other rows omit it.

>TRBV9|TRBJ2-7|.|.|15
TGTGCCAGCAGCGTAGGGCAGGTGGCCTTATACGAGCAGTACTTC
CASSVGQVALYEQYF
>TRBV6-6|TRBJ1-5|TRBD1|.|12
TGTGCCAGCAGTCCCTCCGACAGGGCCCAGCATTTT
CASSPSDRAQHF
>TRBV11-2|TRBJ1-1|.|.|15
TGTGCCAGCAGCTTAGAGGCAGTCATGAACACTGAAGCTTTCTTT
CASSLEAVMNTEAFF
>TRBV5-4|TRBJ2-1|.|.|13
TGTGCCAGCAGACCGCGACAGGAAGGGGAGCAGTTCTTC
CASRPRQEGEQFF
>TRBV28|TRBJ2-7|TRBD2|.|14
TGTGCCAGCAGTTTTCAGCGGGAGTCACACGAGCAGTACTTC
CASSFQRESHEQYF
>TRBV2|TRBJ2-7|TRBD2|few|12
TGTGCCAGCAGTCGGGGGGTGTACGAGCAGTACTTC
CASSRGVYEQYF
>TRBV28|TRBJ1-4|.|few|14
TGTGCCAGCAGTGAATGGGGCCGAAATGAAAAACTGTTTTTT
CASSEWGRNEKLFF
>TRBV18|TRBJ1-3|.|.|16
TGTGCCAGCTCACTCGATCAAGCCCTCTCTGGAAACACCATATATTTT
CASSLDQALSGNTIYF
>TRBV6-5|TRBJ1-1|.|few|13
TGTGCCAGCAGCCAAGGGGACATGGCTCGAGCTTTCTTT
CASSQGDMARAFF
>TRBV4-2|TRBJ2-4|.|.|15
TGTGCCAGCAGCCAAGGGGCGGGGTCGAGGTACATTCAGTACTTC
CASSQGAGSRYIQYF
>TRBV6-5|TRBJ1-2|TRBD1|.|14
TGTGCCAGCAGCCGGGACAGGGGAGCCTATGGCTACACCTTC
CASSRDRGAYGYTF
>TRBV24-1|TRBJ2-1|TRBD2|.|17
TGTGCCACCAGTGATTCCATGACTAGCGTTACCTACAATGAGCAGTTCTTC
CATSDSMTSVTYNEQFF
>TRBV19|TRBJ1-5|.|.|15
TGTGCCAGTAGTCTCCTCGGGGATAGCAATCAGCCCCAGCATTTT
CASSLLGDSNQPQHF
>TRBV7-8|TRBJ2-7|.|many|13
TGTGCCAGCAGCTTGTACAGGGAGCACGAGCAGTACTTC
CASSLYREHEQYF
>TRBV6-5|TRBJ2-3|.|.|14
TGTGCCAGCAGTTACACGGGATTAGGAGATACGCAGTATTTT
CASSYTGLGDTQYF
>TRBV10-3|TRBJ2-1|TRBD2|.|18
TGTGCCATCAGTCGGGGAGGACTAGCGGGGGGGTCCTACAATGAGCAGTTCTTC
CAISRGGLAGGSYNEQFF
>TRBV10-3|TRBJ1-5|TRBD1|few|15
TGTGCCATCAGTGAGGCAGGGGGCGGCAATCAGCCCCAGCATTTT
CAISEAGGGNQPQHF
>TRBV6-1|TRBJ1-6|.|once|16
TGTGCCAGCAGTGCCGGGAGAGGTGGCTATAATTCACCCCTCCACTTT
CASSAGRGGYNSPLHF
>TRBV7-2|TRBJ2-5|TRBD2|.|18
TGTGCCAGCAGCTTAGCGGTGGGACTAGCGGGGGGTATGAAGACCCAGTACTTC
CASSLAVGLAGGMKTQYF
>TRBV4-1|TRBJ2-5|TRBD2|.|15
TGCGCCAGCACGGAGAATAGCGGGAGAGGAGAGACCCAGTACTTC
CASTENSGRGETQYF
>TRBV30|TRBJ1-2|.|.|13
TGTGCCTGGAGCAACAGGGAAAACTATGGCTACACCTTC
CAWSNRENYGYTF
>TRBV10-3|TRBJ2-7|.|.|13
TGTGCCATCGGGGCAGCGCAATCCTACGAGCAGTACTTC
CAIGAAQSYEQYF
>TRBV10-1|TRBJ2-1|TRBD1|.|11
TGCGCCAGCAGTGCCGACAGGGATTGGTTCTTC
CASSADRDWFF
>TRBV20-1|TRBJ1-1|.|.|11
TGCAGTGGCATTACTGACACTGAAGCTTTCTTT
CSGITDTEAFF
>TRBV10-3|TRBJ2-3|.|.|14
TGTGCCACCTCAGGGGTTGTGGACACAGATACGCAGTATTTT
CATSGVVDTDTQYF
>TRBV3-1/TRBV3-2|TRBJ2-1|.|.|14
TGTGCCAGCAGCCAGCTTAGGGGATTAAGTGAGCAGTTCTTC
CASSQLRGLSEQFF
>TRBV5-1|TRBJ1-4|.|.|17
TGCGCCAGCAGCTTGTGGGGGGGAAGCAGCTCTAATGAAAAACTGTTTTTT
CASSLWGGSSSNEKLFF
>TRBV15|TRBJ2-3|.|.|15
TGTGCCACCAGCAGAGATGGGGGCAGCACAGATACGCAGTATTTT
CATSRDGGSTDTQYF
>TRBV28|TRBJ1-2|.|.|12
TGTGCCAGCGAGGAGGCTCTGAATGGCTACACCTTC
CASEEALNGYTF
>TRBV2|TRBJ2-7|.|few|14
TGTGCCAGCAGCCCAGCCGGGTTGGTCTACGAGCAGTACTTC
CASSPAGLVYEQYF
>TRBV5-1|TRBJ2-3|.|.|17
TGCGCCAGCAGCGAAACAACCGGGACAACTAGCACAGATACGCAGTATTTT
CASSETTGTTSTDTQYF
>TRBV6-5|TRBJ1-1|.|.|13
TGTGCCAGCAGTTACGCCCTTGAGGGTGAAGCTTTCTTT
CASSYALEGEAFF
>TRBV6-5|TRBJ1-3|.|.|15
TGTGCCAGCCGGAGGGTAGGAAACTCTGGAAACACCATATATTTT
CASRRVGNSGNTIYF
>TRBV6-2/TRBV6-3|TRBJ1-1|TRBD1|.|12
TGTGCCAGCAGTAGGACAGGGGTCGAAGCTTTCTTT
CASSRTGVEAFF
>TRBV6-2/TRBV6-3|TRBJ2-7|TRBD2|once|14
TGTGCCAGCAGTCGGGGGGGTGGATTCTACGAGCAGTACTTC
CASSRGGGFYEQYF
>TRBV3-1/TRBV3-2|TRBJ2-2|.|.|11
TGTGCCAGCAGCCAAGACAGGGAGCTGTTTTTT
CASSQDRELFF
>TRBV9|TRBJ2-5|.|.|13
TGTGCCAGCAGCACCCCCAGGTGGCTCCCGGAGTACTTC
CASSTPRWLPEYF
>TRBV7-9|TRBJ2-6|TRBD1|once|15
TGTGCCAGCAGCGTAGCAGGGGGTGGGGCCAACGTCCTGACTTTC
CASSVAGGGANVLTF
>TRBV28|TRBJ1-2|TRBD1|.|15
TGTGCCAGCAGACCCCGGGACAGGGGATTGCGTGGCTACACCTTC
CASRPRDRGLRGYTF
>TRBV5-6|TRBJ2-3|TRBD2|.|15
TGTGCCAGCAGCTTAAAAGCGGGAGGGCCTCATACGCAGTATTTT
CASSLKAGGPHTQYF
>TRBV4-3|TRBJ1-6|TRBD1|.|14
TGCGCCAGCAGCCCCGGGACAGGGGGTTCACCCCTCCACTTT
CASSPGTGGSPLHF
>TRBV7-2|TRBJ1-5|TRBD1|few|15
TGTGCCAGCAGCAACCGGGACAGGGGGAATCAGCCCCAGCATTTT
CASSNRDRGNQPQHF
>TRBV4-3|TRBJ2-3|TRBD2|.|16
TGCGCCAGCAGCCAAAGGCTAGCGGGGCACGGGGATACGCAGTATTTT
CASSQRLAGHGDTQYF
>TRBV23-1|TRBJ1-2|.|.|16
TGCGCCAGCAGTCAATCTAGCCGCACCTGGGACTATGGCTACACCTTC
CASSQSSRTWDYGYTF
>TRBV18|TRBJ1-5|.|.|15
TGTGCCAGCTCTGAGGGGGGGTTTGGCAATCAGCCCCAGCATTTT
CASSEGGFGNQPQHF
>TRBV4-1|TRBJ2-7|.|.|14
TGCGCCAGCAGCCAAGAGACGACATACATCGGGCAGTACTTC
CASSQETTYIGQYF
>TRBV29-1|TRBJ1-5|TRBD1|.|16
TGCAGCGTTAGTCGACAGGGGACGGGTGGTAATCAGCCCCAGCATTTT
CSVSRQGTGGNQPQHF
>TRBV25-1|TRBJ2-1|.|.|14
TGTGCCAGCAAGGCGGGTGGGTCCTACAATGAGCAGTTCTTC
CASKAGGSYNEQFF
>TRBV7-2|TRBJ2-2|TRBD2|.|17
TGTGCCAGCAGCCCAACTAGCGGGAGGCCCTGGAACGGGGAGCTGTTTTTT
CASSPTSGRPWNGELFF
>TRBV28|TRBJ2-3|.|.|16
TGTGCCAGCAGTCTGTCTAGCGTTCTCCCGTCAGATACGCAGTATTTT
CASSLSSVLPSDTQYF
>TRBV25-1|TRBJ1-4|.|.|13
TGTGCCAGCAGTTTTTCTTCGGTTGAAAAACTGTTTTTT
CASSFSSVEKLFF
>TRBV28|TRBJ1-4|TRBD1|.|16
TGTGCCAGCAGTTTAGTAGGGGGCGCCCCTAATGAAAAACTGTTTTTT
CASSLVGGAPNEKLFF
>TRBV6-1|TRBJ2-7|.|.|15
TGTGCCAGCAGTGAAAAGAGGTGGACCGGGGACGAGCAGTACTTC
CASSEKRWTGDEQYF
>TRBV2|TRBJ1-2|.|.|13
TGTGCCAGCAGTGAAAGGTACGCGGATGGCTACACCTTC
CASSERYADGYTF
>TRBV28|TRBJ2-5|.|.|14
TGTGCCAGCAGTTACAGGGTAAACCAAGAGACCCAGTACTTC
CASSYRVNQETQYF
>TRBV11-2|TRBJ1-1|.|.|16
TGTGCCAGCAGCTTAGGGGGGGGCGCGGTGAACACTGAAGCTTTCTTT
CASSLGGGAVNTEAFF
>TRBV27|TRBJ2-5|TRBD2|few|15
TGTGCCAGCAGTGAACTAGCGGGGGTAGGATGGACCCAGTACTTC
CASSELAGVGWTQYF
>TRBV27|TRBJ2-3|.|.|16
TGTGCCAGCAGTCAAAGGTGGCGACAGTCCACAGATACGCAGTATTTT
CASSQRWRQSTDTQYF